The entry that follows covers one T cell receptor beta chain sequence. J was trimmed by 5 bases and V by 6 bases; bases with no gene match: 9. CDR1 and CDR2 from the germline V gene are SQVTM and ANQGSEA. The CDR3 contains 14 residues. In the original processing: How many nucleated cells were present was estimated from reference gene primer amplification. Assay: immunoSEQ multiplex PCR; the TCRdb copy retains only in-frame clones and omits some. V and J calls and clone size are copied from that table; D and trimming were computed from the DNA. Found here are around 250,000 clones, around 85% of them singletons; the top ten hold less than 6.5%. The data belong to a study of blood T cell repertoires in COVID-19. Study at large: Acute-phase and convalescent COVID-19 samples originated in the United States, Italy and Spain. T cells, B-cell-depleted T cells, or PBMCs provided the cDNA or gDNA that served as material.

The specimen sequenced was peripheral blood. The origin of this receptor is a man over 45 with active or convalescent COVID-19. The J gene is TRBJ2-5, the V gene TRBV29-1; TRBD2 agrees at 10 bases. The CDR3 loop reads CSVRLAGPRETQYF. The CDR3 DNA is TGCAGCGTGAGACTAGCGGGCCCTCGGGAGACCCAGTACTTC.